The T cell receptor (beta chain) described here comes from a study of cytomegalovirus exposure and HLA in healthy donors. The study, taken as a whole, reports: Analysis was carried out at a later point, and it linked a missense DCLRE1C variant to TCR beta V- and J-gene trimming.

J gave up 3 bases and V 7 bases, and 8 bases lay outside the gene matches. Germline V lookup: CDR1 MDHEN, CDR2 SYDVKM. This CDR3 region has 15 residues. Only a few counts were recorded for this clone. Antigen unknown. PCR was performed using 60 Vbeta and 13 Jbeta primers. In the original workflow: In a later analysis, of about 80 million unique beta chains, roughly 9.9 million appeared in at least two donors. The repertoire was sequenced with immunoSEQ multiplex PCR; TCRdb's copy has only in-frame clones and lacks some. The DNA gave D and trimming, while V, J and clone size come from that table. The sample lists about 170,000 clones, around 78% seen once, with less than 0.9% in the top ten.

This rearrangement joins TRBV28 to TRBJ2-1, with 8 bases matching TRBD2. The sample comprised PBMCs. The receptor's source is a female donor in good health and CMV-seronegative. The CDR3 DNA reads TGTGCCAGCATTCCGTGGGGACTAGACTACAATGAGCAGTTCTTC. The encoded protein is CASIPWGLDYNEQFF.